A selection of T cell receptor beta chains follows, all from one sample in a study of Graves' ophthalmopathy and Graves' hyperthyroidism. One entry per CDR3 protein results from TCRdb running MiXCR on the multiplex PCR reads. There are roughly 400,000 distinct CDR3 sequences in the sample; 15% occur only once, and about 7% lies in the top ten. The material sequenced was peripheral blood. The receptors derive from a woman younger than 35 with stable Graves' hyperthyroidism. Each CDR3 is given without its conserved first and last residue. D genes are given only for firm matches.

d_call v_call cdr3_aa
- TRBV9 ASSAEGGMNTEAF
- TRBV10-1 ASSEASDSHTGELF
TRBD2 TRBV12-3/TRBV12-4 ASSQGLPPGTYGQY
- TRBV20-1 SARGSYNSPLH
- TRBV2 ASSERSSEQY
- TRBV7-2 ASSLRPRSTVGGGSLH
TRBD1 TRBV19 ASSQTGPNQPQH
TRBD1 TRBV6-2/TRBV6-3 AVGQGNTGELF
TRBD2 TRBV30 AWSVLAGGEQY
- TRBV12-3/TRBV12-4 ASRPRRGKGTQY
TRBD1 TRBV24-1 ATSGQGMYQPQH
TRBD1 TRBV18 ASSPQDRSSGANVLT
- TRBV27 ASSLSGAGANVLT
- TRBV7-2 ASSPTDRLNIQY
TRBD1 TRBV20-1 SASRDRDYEQY
- TRBV5-1 ASSSRVEGYT
- TRBV27 ASSLWVDQPQH
- TRBV3-1 ASSQVPRYEQY
- TRBV7-2 ASQTQANSPLH
- TRBV7-8 ASSLGFRETQH
TRBD1 TRBV28 ASSLGWQGGNTIY
TRBD1 TRBV20-1 SATQQGANAWATEAF
TRBD1 TRBV5-1 ASSWGQLTTYEQY
- TRBV2 ASSEGTLGNTEAF
- TRBV6-2/TRBV6-3 ASTNLWAHEQY